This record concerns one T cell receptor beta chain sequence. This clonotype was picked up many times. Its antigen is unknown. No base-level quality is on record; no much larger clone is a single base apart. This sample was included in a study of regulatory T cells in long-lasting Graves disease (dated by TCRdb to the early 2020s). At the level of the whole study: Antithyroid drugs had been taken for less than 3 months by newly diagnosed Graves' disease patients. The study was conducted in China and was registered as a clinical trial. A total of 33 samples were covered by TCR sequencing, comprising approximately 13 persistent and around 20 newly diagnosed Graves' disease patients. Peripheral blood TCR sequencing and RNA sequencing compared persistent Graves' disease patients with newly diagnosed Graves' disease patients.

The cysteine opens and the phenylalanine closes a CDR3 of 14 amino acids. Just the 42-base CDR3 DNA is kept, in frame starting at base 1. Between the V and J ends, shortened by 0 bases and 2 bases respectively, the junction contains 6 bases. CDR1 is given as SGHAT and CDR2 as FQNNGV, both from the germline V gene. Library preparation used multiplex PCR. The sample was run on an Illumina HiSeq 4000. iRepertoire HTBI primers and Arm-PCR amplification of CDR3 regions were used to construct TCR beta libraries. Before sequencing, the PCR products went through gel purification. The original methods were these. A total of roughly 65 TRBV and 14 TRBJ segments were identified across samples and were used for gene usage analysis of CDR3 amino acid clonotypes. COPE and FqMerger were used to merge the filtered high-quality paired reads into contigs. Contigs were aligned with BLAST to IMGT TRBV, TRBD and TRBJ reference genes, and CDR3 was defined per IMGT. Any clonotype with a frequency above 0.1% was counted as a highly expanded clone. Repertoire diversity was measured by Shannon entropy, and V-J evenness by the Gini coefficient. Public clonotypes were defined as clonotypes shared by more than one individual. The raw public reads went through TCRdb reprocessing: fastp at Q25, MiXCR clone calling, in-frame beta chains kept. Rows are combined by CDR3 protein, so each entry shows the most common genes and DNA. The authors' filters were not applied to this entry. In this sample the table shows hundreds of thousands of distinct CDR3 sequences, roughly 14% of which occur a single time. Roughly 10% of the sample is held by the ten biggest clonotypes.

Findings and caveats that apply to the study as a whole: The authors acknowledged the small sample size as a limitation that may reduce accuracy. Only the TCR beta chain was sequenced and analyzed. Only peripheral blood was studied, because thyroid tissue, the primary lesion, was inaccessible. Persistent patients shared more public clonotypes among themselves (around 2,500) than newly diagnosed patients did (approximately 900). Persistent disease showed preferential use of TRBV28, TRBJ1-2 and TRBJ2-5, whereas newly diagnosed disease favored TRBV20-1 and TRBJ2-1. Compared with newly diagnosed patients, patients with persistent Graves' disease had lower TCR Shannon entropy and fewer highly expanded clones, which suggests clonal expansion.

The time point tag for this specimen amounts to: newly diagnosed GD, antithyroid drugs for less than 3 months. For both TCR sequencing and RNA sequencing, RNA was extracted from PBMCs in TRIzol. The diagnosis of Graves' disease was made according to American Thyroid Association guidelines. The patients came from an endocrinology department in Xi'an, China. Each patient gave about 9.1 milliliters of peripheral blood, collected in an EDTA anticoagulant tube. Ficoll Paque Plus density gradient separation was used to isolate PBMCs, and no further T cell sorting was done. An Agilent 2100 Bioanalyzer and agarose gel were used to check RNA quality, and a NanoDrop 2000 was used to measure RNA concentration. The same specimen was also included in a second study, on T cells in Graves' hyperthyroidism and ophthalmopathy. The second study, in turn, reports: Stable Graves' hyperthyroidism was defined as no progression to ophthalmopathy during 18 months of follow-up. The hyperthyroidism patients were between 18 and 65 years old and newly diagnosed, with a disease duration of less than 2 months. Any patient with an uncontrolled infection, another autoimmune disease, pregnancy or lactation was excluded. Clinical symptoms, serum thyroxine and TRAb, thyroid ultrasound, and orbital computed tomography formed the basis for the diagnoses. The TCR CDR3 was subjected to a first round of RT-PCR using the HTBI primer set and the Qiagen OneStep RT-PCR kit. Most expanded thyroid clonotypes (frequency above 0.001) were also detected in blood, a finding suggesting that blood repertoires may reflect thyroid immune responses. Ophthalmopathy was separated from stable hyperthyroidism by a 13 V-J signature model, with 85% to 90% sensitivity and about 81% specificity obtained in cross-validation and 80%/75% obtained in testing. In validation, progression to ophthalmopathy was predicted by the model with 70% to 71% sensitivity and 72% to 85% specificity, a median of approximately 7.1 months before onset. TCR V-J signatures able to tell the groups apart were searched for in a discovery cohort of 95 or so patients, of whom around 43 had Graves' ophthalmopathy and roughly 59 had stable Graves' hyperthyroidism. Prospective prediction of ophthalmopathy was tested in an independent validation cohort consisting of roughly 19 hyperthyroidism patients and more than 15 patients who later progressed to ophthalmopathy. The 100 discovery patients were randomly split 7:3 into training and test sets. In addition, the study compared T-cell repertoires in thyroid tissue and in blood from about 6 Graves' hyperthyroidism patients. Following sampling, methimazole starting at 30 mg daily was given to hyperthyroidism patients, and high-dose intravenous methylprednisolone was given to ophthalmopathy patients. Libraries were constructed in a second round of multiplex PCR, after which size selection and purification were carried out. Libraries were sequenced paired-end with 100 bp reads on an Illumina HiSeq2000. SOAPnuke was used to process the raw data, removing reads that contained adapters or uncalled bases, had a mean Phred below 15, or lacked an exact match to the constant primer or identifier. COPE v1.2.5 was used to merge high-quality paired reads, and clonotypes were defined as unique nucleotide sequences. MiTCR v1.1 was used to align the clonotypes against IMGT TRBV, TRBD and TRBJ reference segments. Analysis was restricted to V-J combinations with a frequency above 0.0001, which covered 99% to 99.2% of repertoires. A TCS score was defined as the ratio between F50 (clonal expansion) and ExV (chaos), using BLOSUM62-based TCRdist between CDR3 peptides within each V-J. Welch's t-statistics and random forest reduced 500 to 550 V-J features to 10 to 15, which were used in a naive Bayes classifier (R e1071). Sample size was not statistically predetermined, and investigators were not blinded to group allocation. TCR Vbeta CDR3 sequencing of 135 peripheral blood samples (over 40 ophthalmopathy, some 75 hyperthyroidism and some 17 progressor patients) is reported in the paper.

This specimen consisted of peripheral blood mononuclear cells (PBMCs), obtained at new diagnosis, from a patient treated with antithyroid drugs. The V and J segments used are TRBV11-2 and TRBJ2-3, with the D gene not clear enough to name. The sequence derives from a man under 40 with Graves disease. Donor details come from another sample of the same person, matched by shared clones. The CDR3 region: CASSLDWATDTQYF. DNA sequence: TGTGCCAGCAGCTTAGATTGGGCCACAGATACGCAGTATTTT.